Below, 14 T cell receptor beta chains from the same sample are listed, as sequenced in a study of shared clonotypes between healthy human individuals. Sequenced by immunoSEQ multiplex PCR; TCRdb stores in-frame clones only, minus some. The sample carries a few hundred thousand clones, under 80% recorded once. Sequencing was carried out using memory CD4+ T cells sorted from blood. Subset reported: CD45RA-negative fraction. The receptor set was obtained from a man between 25 and 39 years old in good health.

The rearrangement uses TRBV4-1 and TRBJ2-7, with D possibly matching TRBD1 (7 bases). Between the trimmed V and J ends, which lost 3 bases and 7 bases, there was a span of 16 bases. Per germline, CDR1 MGHRA and CDR2 YSYEKL. The CDR3 contains 14 residues. The CDR3 nucleotides are TGCGCCAGCAGCCACCCAGGGGGGACCGCGGAGCAGTACTTC. Translating gives CASSHPGGTAEQYF.

V gene TRBV4-1 combines with J gene TRBJ2-3; 8 bases align to TRBD2. There are 16 residues in the CDR3. The junction had 6 bases not matched to a gene; V was cut back by 0 bases and J by 4 bases. The germline V gene encodes CDR1 MGHRA and CDR2 YSYEKL. This CDR3 reads CASSQETAGDSDTQYF. The CDR3 nucleotides read TGCGCCAGCAGCCAAGAGACAGCGGGAGATTCAGATACGCAGTATTTT.

J is TRBJ2-3 and V is TRBV5-1, with 7 bases lining up with TRBD2. This CDR3 is 17 amino acids long. The V and J ends lost 0 bases and 2 bases, in that order; junction bases with no gene match: 9. Germline lookup yields CDR1 SGHRS and CDR2 YFSETQ. The CDR3 bases are TGCGCCAGCAGCTTGGTGGTGGCGGGAGCACACACAGATACGCAGTATTTT. This codes for CASSLVVAGAHTDTQYF. Full variable domain (missing parts from reference TRBV5-1 and TRBJ2-3): KAGVTQTPRYLIKTRGQQVTLSCSPISGHRSVSWYQQTPGQGLQFLFEYFSETQRNKGNFPGRFSGRQFSNSRSEMNVSTLELGDSALYLCASSLVVAGAHTDTQYFGPGTRLTVL.

V is TRBV4-3 and J is TRBJ2-5; D gene uncertain. V was pared by 1 base and J by 2 bases, with 11 bases between. This CDR3 contains 15 residues. Germline V gene data show CDR1 as LGHNA and CDR2 as YSLEER. The CDR3, as DNA: TGCGCCAGCAGCCAAGGATTACTGGAACAAGAGACCCAGTACTTC. Translating gives CASSQGLLEQETQYF.

This clone is a singleton in its sample. The chain recombines TRBV9 with TRBJ2-1; tentatively, D is TRBD2 (6 bases). Trimming pared 0 bases from V and 4 bases from J, leaving 11 bases between. The CDR3 loop spans 15 amino acids. Looked up from germline, CDR1 is SGDLS and CDR2 is YYNGEE. The CDR3 DNA follows: TGTGCCAGCAGCGTAGCGGGAGTTACTTACAATGAGCAGTTCTTC. Residues: CASSVAGVTYNEQFF.

The chain carries TRBV28 and TRBJ1-1, with D perhaps TRBD1 (6 bases). The length of the CDR3 is 12 residues. V was clipped by 5 bases and J by 5 bases, with 9 bases between them. Germline V gives CDR1 MDHEN, CDR2 SYDVKM. The CDR3 sequence is CASSRGWTEAFF. The DNA of the CDR3 is TGTGCCAGCAGTAGGGGGTGGACTGAAGCTTTCTTT.

V is TRBV6-1 and J is TRBJ1-5; D gene ambiguous. V lost 2 bases to trimming and J lost 3 bases, with 5 bases between them. Germline CDR1 is MNHNS and CDR2 is SASEGT. There are 13 residues in the CDR3. CDR3 loop: CASSEQFNQPQHF. The CDR3, as DNA: TGTGCCAGCAGTGAACAGTTCAATCAGCCCCAGCATTTT.

The chain carries TRBV11-3 and TRBJ2-5, with 10 bases matching TRBD1. The CDR3 loop spans 16 amino acids. Germline V gives CDR1 SGHNT, CDR2 YENEEA. V dropped 5 bases and J dropped 1; count of bases not matched to a gene: 7. Written as DNA, the CDR3 is TGTGCCAGCAGCCCAGGACAGGGGGGATCCCAAGAGACCCAGTACTTC. Its protein is CASSPGQGGSQETQYF.

This clone turned up a few times. CDR3 in DNA: TGTGCCAGTAGTATGAGGGTCGGCGAAAAACTGTTTTTT. Protein sequence: CASSMRVGEKLFF. The chain couples TRBV19 to TRBJ1-4, with D unclear. Germline V gene data show CDR1 as LNHDA and CDR2 as SQIVND (reference sequence). Trimming removed 3 bases at V and 8 bases at J, with 10 bases between. This CDR3 region has 13 residues.

The chain couples TRBV28 to TRBJ2-3, with D possibly TRBD1 on 6 matching bases. V gave up 5 bases and J gave up 0 bases, with 12 bases separating them. This CDR3 contains 15 residues. CDR1 and CDR2 (germline): MDHEN, SYDVKM. The CDR3, as DNA: TGTGCCAGCAGTCCGCCGGGGACAAGCACAGATACGCAGTATTTT. Translating it yields CASSPPGTSTDTQYF.

The chain couples TRBV5-1 to TRBJ2-1; no clear D gene. Germline V lookup: CDR1 SGHRS, CDR2 YFSETQ. This CDR3 spans 16 amino acids. V lost 0 bases, J lost 8 bases, and 18 bases lay in between. CDR3 region: CASSLAASARADEQFF. Here the CDR3 DNA reads TGCGCCAGCAGCTTGGCCGCGAGCGCCCGGGCCGATGAGCAGTTCTTC.

The CDR3 region has the DNA TGTGCCAGCAGTGTGGCCGGGACTGGAAGAGATACGCAGTATTTT. Its translation is CASSVAGTGRDTQYF. This chain connects TRBV25-1 to TRBJ2-3; a weak D match, TRBD2 (6 bases). Germline V lookup: CDR1 MGHDK, CDR2 SYGVNS. This CDR3 spans 15 amino acids. The V end lost 4 bases, the J end lost 5 bases, and 16 bases lay between the germline ends.

The CDR3 DNA sequence: TGTGCCAGCAGCTTAGCGGGTGGACTAGTTATCAGCACAGATACGCAGTATTTT. This sequence encodes CASSLAGGLVISTDTQYF. The chain uses TRBV7-2 and TRBJ2-3; 7 nucleotides line up with TRBD2. J gave up 0 bases and V 0 bases, and 9 bases lay outside the gene matches. This CDR3 has 18 amino acids. Germline loops: CDR1 SGHTA, CDR2 FQGNSA.

In the case of this clone: The sample has other DNA sequences that encode this CDR3 too. The chain carries TRBV14 and TRBJ1-2; D remains ambiguous. CDR3 length equals 13 residues. Germline V gene data show CDR1 as SGHDN and CDR2 as FVKESK. V lost 0 bases, J lost 4 bases, and 6 bases lay in between. CDR3 protein: CASSQDQSYGYTF. The DNA of the CDR3 is TGTGCCAGCAGCCAAGACCAATCCTATGGCTACACCTTC.